This is a list of T cell receptor beta chains from one sample in a study of T-cell reconstitution after alpha-beta-depleted transplantation in children. TCRdb reprocessed the PCR reads via MiXCR and lists one record per CDR3 protein. Of almost 250,000 distinct CDR3 sequences listed, roughly a quarter are singletons. Sequencing was performed on PBMCs, taken before TCRalphabeta/CD19-depleted stem cell transplant. Receptors were obtained from a girl aged 2 to 9 with Fanconi anemia, due to receive a stem cell transplant. The CDR3 runs from the conserved cysteine through the conserved F or W. Fields, in order: clone size, J gene, V gene, D gene, CDR3 DNA, CDR3 protein. The D gene is left open where the match is weak. Clone sizes are given selectively: once, few, many, or a class where the clone is expanded.

>few|TRBJ2-1|TRBV6-5|NA
TGTGCCAGCAGTTTACGGGTCTACAATGAGCAGTTCTTC
CASSLRVYNEQFF
>NA|TRBJ2-7|TRBV11-2|NA
TGTGCCAGCAGCCACGGGACCGATAATTCCTACGAGCAGTACTTC
CASSHGTDNSYEQYF
>few|TRBJ2-3|TRBV29-1|TRBD1
TGCAGCGTTACGGACAGGGGGCGAGATACGCAGTATTTT
CSVTDRGRDTQYF
>many|TRBJ1-1|TRBV20-1|TRBD1
TGCAGTGCTGTAGACAGGGACACTGAAGCTTTCTTT
CSAVDRDTEAFF
>many|TRBJ1-6|TRBV4-2|NA
TGTGCCAGCAGCCCTACTGGTCTAGATAATTCACCCCTCCACTTT
CASSPTGLDNSPLHF
>few|TRBJ2-4|TRBV12-3/TRBV12-4|TRBD2
TGTGCCAGCAGTTCCCCCACCACTAGCGGGAGTTACATTCAGTACTTC
CASSSPTTSGSYIQYF
>few|TRBJ2-1|TRBV7-3|NA
TGTGCCAGCAGCTTAGGCGGGATCCCTCTCAATGAGCAGTTCTTC
CASSLGGIPLNEQFF
>once|TRBJ2-3|TRBV28|NA
TGTGCCAGCAGTTTATACCGGGAGCGGGCAGATACGCAGTATTTT
CASSLYRERADTQYF
>many|TRBJ1-5|TRBV20-1|NA
TGCAGTGCTAGACCTGATAGCAATCAGCCCCAGCATTTT
CSARPDSNQPQHF
>many|TRBJ1-2|TRBV5-1|TRBD1
TGCGCCAGCAGCGTCCGGGACAGGGATGGCTACACCTTC
CASSVRDRDGYTF